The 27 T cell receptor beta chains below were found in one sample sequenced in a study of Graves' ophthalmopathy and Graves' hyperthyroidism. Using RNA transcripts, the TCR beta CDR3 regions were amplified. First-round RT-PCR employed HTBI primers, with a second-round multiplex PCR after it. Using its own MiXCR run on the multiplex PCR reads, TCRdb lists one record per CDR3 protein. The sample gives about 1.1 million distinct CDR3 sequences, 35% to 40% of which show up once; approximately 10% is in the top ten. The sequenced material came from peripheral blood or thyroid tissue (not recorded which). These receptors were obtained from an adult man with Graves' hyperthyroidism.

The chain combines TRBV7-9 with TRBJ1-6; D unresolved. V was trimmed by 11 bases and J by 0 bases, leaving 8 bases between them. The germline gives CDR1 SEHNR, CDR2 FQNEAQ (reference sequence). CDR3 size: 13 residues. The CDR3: CAQASSYNSPLHF. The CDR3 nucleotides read TGTGCCCAAGCAAGCTCCTATAATTCACCCCTCCACTTT.

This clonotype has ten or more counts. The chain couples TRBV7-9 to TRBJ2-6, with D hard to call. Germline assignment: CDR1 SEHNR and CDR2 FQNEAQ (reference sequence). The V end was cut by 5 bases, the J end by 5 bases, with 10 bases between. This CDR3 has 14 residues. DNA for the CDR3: TGTGCCAGCAGCGTCCCCCCCCGGGCCAACGTCCTGACTTTC. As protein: CASSVPPRANVLTF.

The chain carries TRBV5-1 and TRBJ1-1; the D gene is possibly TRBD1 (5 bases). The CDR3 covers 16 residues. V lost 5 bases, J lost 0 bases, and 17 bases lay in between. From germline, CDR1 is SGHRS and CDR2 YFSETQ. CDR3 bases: TGCGCCAGCAGTTCGATTAATACAGGCGTGAACACTGAAGCTTTCTTT. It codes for CASSSINTGVNTEAFF.

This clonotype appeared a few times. CDR3 bases: TGTGCCAGCTTACCCCGACAGGGGCGAGGGGAGACCCAGTACTTC. Translating gives CASLPRQGRGETQYF. The V gene is TRBV6-1, the J gene TRBJ2-5; 8 nucleotides align to TRBD1. Germline assignment: CDR1 MNHNS and CDR2 SASEGT. After removal of 8 bases from V and 5 bases from J, the junction contained 13 bases not matched to a gene. The CDR3 has 15 residues.

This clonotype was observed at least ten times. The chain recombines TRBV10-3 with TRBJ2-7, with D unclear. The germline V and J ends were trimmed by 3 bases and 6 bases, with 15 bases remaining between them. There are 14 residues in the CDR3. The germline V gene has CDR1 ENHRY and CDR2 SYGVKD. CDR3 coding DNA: TGTGCCATCAGTGAAGGGCAGCGTCTACCCGAGCAGTACTTC. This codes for CAISEGQRLPEQYF.

This chain's CDR3 is CASSLTRTLEQYF. DNA for the CDR3: TGTGCCAGCAGCTTGACCCGGACTCTCGAGCAGTACTTC. The chain uses TRBV5-5 and TRBJ2-7, with TRBD2 as a possible D gene (5 bases). There are 13 residues in the CDR3. V gave up 1 base and J gave up 6 bases, with 11 bases separating them. CDR1 and CDR2 from the germline V gene are SGHKS and YYEKEE (reference sequence).

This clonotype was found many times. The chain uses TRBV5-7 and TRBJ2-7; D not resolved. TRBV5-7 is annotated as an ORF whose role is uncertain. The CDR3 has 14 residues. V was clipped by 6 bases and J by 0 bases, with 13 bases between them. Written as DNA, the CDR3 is TGTGCCAGCATGACCGAACGGCTCTCCTACGAGCAGTACTTC. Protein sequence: CASMTERLSYEQYF.

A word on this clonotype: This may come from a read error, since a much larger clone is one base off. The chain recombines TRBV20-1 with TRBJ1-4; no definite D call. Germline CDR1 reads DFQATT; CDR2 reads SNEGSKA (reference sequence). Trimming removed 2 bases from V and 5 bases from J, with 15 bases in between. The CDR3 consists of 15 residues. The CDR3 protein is CSARNRTGINEKLFF. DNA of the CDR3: TGCAGTGCTAGAAATCGAACGGGAATCAATGAAAAACTGTTTTTT.

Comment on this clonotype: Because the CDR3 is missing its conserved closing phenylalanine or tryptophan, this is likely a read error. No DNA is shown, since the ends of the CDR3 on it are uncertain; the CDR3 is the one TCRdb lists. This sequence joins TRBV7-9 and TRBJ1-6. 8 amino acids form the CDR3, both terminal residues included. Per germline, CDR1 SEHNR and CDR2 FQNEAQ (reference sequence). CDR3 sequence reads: CASSFSPY.

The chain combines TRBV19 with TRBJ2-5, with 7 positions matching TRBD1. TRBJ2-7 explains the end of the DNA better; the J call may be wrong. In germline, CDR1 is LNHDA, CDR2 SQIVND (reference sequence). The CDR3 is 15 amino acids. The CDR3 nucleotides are TGTGCCAGTAGCACCGCCGGGACAGACGGCTACGAGCAGTACTTC. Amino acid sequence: CASSTAGTDGYEQYF.

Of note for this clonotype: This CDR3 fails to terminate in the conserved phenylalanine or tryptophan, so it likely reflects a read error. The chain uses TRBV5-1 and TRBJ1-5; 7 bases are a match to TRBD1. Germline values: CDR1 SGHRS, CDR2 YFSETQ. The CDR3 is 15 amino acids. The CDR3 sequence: CASSLGTGGNQPQHL. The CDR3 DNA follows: TGTGCCAGCAGCCTAGGTACAGGGGGCAATCAGCCCCAGCATCTT.

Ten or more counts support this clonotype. CDR3 amino acids: CASSSTPGGTEAFF. For the CDR3, the DNA is TGTGCCAGCAGCTCGACACCAGGAGGGACTGAAGCTTTCTTT. The chain links TRBV7-9 to TRBJ1-1; no definite D call. Trimming shortened V by 4 bases and J by 5 bases, and 14 bases separated the two germline ends. The length of the CDR3 is 14 residues. The V gene's germline CDR1 is SEHNR and CDR2 FQNEAQ (reference sequence).

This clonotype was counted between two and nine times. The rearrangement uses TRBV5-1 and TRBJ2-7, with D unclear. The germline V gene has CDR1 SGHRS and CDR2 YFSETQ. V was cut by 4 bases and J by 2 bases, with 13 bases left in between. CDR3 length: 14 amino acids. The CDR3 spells CASSGKARPYEQYF. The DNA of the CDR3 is TGCGCCAGCAGCGGAAAAGCGAGACCCTACGAGCAGTACTTC.

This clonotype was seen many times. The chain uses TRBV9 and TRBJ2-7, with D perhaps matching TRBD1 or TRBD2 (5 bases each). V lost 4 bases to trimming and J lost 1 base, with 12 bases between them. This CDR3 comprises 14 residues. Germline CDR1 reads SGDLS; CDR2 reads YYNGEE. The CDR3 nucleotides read TGTGCCAGCAGCCCCCGGGACGGATCCTACGAGCAGTACTTC. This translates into CASSPRDGSYEQYF.

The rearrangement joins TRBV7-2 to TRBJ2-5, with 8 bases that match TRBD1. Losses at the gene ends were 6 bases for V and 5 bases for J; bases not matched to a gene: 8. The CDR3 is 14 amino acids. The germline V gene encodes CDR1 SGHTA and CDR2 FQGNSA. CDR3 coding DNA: TGTGCCAGCAGTAAGGACAGGGTTGAGGAGACCCAGTACTTC. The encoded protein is CASSKDRVEETQYF.

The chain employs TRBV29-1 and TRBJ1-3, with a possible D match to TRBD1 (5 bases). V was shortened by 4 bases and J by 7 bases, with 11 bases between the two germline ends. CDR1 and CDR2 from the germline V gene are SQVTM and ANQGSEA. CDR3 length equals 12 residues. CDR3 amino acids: CSVGDGGNTIYF. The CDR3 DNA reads TGCAGCGTTGGGGACGGTGGCAACACCATATATTTT.

CDR3 DNA: TGCAGCGTTGGAACAGGGGTTAGAGGCTACACCTTC. Translating it yields CSVGTGVRGYTF. The V and J genes are TRBV29-1 and TRBJ1-2; 7 nucleotides align to TRBD1. The CDR3 is 12 amino acids. J was trimmed by 8 bases and V by 4 bases; bases with no gene match: 7. Germline assignment: CDR1 SQVTM and CDR2 ANQGSEA.

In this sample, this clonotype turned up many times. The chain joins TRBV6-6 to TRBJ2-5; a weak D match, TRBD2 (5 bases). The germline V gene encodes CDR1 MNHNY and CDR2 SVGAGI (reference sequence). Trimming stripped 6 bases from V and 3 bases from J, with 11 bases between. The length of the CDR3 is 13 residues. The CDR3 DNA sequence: TGTGCCAGCAGCACCGGACTGGAAGAGACCCAGTACTTC. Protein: CASSTGLEETQYF.

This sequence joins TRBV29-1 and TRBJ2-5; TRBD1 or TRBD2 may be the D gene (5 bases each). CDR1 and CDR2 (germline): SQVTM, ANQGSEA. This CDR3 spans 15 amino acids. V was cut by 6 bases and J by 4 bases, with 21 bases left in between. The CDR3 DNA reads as TGCAGCGTGGGGGTCGGGGTGACGGGATTAGAGACCCAGTACTTC. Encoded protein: CSVGVGVTGLETQYF.

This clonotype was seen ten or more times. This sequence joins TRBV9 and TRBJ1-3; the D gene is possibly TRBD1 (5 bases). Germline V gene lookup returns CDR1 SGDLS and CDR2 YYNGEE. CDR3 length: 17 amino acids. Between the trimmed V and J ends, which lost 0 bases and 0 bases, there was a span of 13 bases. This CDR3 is CASSVVAGADSGNTIYF. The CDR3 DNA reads TGTGCCAGCAGCGTAGTAGCTGGGGCTGACTCTGGAAACACCATATATTTT.

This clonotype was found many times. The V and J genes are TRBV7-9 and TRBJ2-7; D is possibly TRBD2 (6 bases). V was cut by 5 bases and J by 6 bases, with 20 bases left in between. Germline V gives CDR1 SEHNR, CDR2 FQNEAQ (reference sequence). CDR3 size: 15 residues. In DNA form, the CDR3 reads TGTGCCAGCAGCCCGACCGGGACTGGAGGGTCCGAGCAGTACTTC. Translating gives CASSPTGTGGSEQYF.

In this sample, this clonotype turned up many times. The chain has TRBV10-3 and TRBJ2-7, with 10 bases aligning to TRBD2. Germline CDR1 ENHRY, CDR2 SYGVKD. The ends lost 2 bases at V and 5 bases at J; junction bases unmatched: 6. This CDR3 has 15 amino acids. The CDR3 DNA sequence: TGTGCCATCAGTGAGAAGCGGGAGGGCCCTCACGAGCAGTACTTC. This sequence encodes CAISEKREGPHEQYF.

CDR3 DNA: TGCAGCGTTGCCTGGCACACCGGGGAGCTGTTTTTT. As protein: CSVAWHTGELFF. The chain joins TRBV29-1 to TRBJ2-2; D not resolved. Germline V gene sequence: CDR1 SQVTM, CDR2 ANQGSEA. CDR3 length: 12 amino acids. V dropped 4 bases and J dropped 3 bases, with 6 bases sitting between them.

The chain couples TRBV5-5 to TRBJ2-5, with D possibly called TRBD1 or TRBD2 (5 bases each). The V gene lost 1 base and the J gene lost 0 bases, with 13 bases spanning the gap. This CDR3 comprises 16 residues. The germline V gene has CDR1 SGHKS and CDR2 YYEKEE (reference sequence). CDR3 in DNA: TGTGCCAGCAGCTTGTTGAGGGGACCCTACCAAGAGACCCAGTACTTC. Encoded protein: CASSLLRGPYQETQYF.

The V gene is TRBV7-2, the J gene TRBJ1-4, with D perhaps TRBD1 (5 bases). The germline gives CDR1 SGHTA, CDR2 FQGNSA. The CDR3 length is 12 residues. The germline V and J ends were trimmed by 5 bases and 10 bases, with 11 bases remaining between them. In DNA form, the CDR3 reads TGTGCCAGCAGCCTCGGGGCCACAAAACTGTTTTTT. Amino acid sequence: CASSLGATKLFF.

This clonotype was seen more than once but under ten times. The CDR3 region has the DNA TGCGCCAGCAGCCAGGGGCAAAGCTACACCTTC. It codes for CASSQGQSYTF. The chain employs TRBV4-1 and TRBJ1-2; tentatively, D is TRBD1 (5 bases). This CDR3 has 11 residues. Looked up from germline, CDR1 is MGHRA and CDR2 is YSYEKL. V was cut by 3 bases and J by 9 bases, with 8 bases left in between.

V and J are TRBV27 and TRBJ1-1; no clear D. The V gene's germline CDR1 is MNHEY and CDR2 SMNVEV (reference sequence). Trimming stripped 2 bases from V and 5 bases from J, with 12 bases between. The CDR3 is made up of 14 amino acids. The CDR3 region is CASSLEGKRTEAFF. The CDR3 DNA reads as TGTGCCAGCAGTTTAGAGGGTAAGAGGACTGAAGCTTTCTTT.